This T cell receptor (beta chain) was sequenced for a study of beta chain features in type 1 diabetes. At the level of the study: Patients shared similar age, gender and cell yields with healthy donors.

Findings of the study overall: Highly expressing activated T cells could be over-counted with a cDNA template. Moderately but significantly shorter TCRB CDR3s were found in Type 1 diabetes patients in all four CD4+ subsets.

J lost 3 bases, V lost 3 bases, and 7 bases had no gene match. The CDR3 is 15 amino acids. Per germline, CDR1 KGHSH and CDR2 LQKENI. This clone was seen more than once but under ten times. What it binds is not known. Expressed TCRB transcripts got sequenced, as all isolated RNA was reverse transcribed. Only in-frame clones appear in the TCRdb table, and some are missing; sequencing was by immunoSEQ multiplex PCR. The table shows about 260,000 clones, with roughly 20% occurring only once. The single heparinised draw taken from each donor contained around 100 mL of blood on average. Populations isolated by sorting all had purity greater than 95%.

The rearrangement links TRBV18 to TRBJ1-1, with 7 positions matching TRBD1. Sequencing was performed on naive CD4+ T cells from blood. This sequence was found in a woman in her thirties or forties with type 1 diabetes. CDR3 nucleotides: TGTGCCAGCTCACCCCCGGGACAGTCGGACACTGAAGCTTTCTTT. This encodes CASSPPGQSDTEAFF.